The 26 T cell receptor beta chains reported below all come from one sample, sequenced in a study of graft-versus-host responses after intestinal transplantation. TCRdb keeps only in-frame clones here, not all; method: immunoSEQ multiplex PCR. The repertoire consists of around 100,000 clones, with roughly nine tenths occurring once and the leading ten covering roughly 1%. These receptors are not linked to any known antigen. Sequencing used unstimulated CD4+ T cells sorted from spleen or lymph node cells, obtained before transplant. The receptors were sampled from a human donor who was the organ donor for an intestinal transplant.

J is TRBJ1-5 and V is TRBV6-4, with TRBD1 identical over 9 bases. The CDR3 has 16 residues. Germline-derived CDR1 and CDR2 are MRHNA and SNTAGT. The V gene end was trimmed by 9 bases and the J gene end by 0 bases; junction bases not matched to a gene: 9. The CDR3 sequence is CARRRQGDLSNQPQHF. As DNA, the CDR3 is TGTGCCAGAAGAAGACAGGGGGACCTTAGCAATCAGCCCCAGCATTTT.

The chain employs TRBV5-1 and TRBJ2-3; TRBD2 agrees at 11 bases. Germline loops: CDR1 SGHRS, CDR2 YFSETQ. This CDR3 has 16 amino acids. V lost 6 bases and J lost 2; bases outside the gene matches: 8. The CDR3 DNA reads TGCGCCAGCACCGGGCTAGCGGGGGGAGTCACAGATACGCAGTATTTT. Its translation: CASTGLAGGVTDTQYF.

V gene TRBV2 combines with J gene TRBJ1-4; possibly TRBD1 for D (6 bases). V was cut by 0 bases and J by 7 bases, with 18 bases left in between. Germline V gene data show CDR1 as SNHLY and CDR2 as FYNNEI. The CDR3 length is 17 residues. CDR3 protein: CASSEALPGGGGEKLFF. The CDR3 DNA follows: TGTGCCAGCAGTGAAGCGCTTCCGGGGGGCGGAGGTGAAAAACTGTTTTTT. Variable domain in full (rest from reference TRBV2 and TRBJ1-4): EPEVTQTPSHQVTQMGQEVILRCVPISNHLYFYWYRQILGQKVEFLVSFYNNEISEKSEIFDDQFSVERPDGSNFTLKIRSTKLEDSAMYFCASSEALPGGGGEKLFFGSGTQLSVL.

The J gene is TRBJ2-3, the V gene TRBV7-2; 8 nucleotides align to TRBD2. CDR3 length: 14 amino acids. In germline, CDR1 is SGHTA, CDR2 FQGNSA. J was trimmed by 6 bases and V by 5 bases; bases with no gene match: 7. This CDR3 is CASSARRGADTQYF. The CDR3 DNA reads as TGTGCCAGCAGCGCACGGCGGGGGGCGGATACGCAGTATTTT.

The V gene is TRBV28, the J gene TRBJ2-4, with a weak D call TRBD1 (6 bases). The V gene lost 7 bases and the J gene lost 0 bases, with 13 bases spanning the gap. Per the germline V gene, CDR1 is MDHEN and CDR2 is SYDVKM. The CDR3 spans 15 residues. The chain's CDR3 is CASKGQRLAKNIQYF. CDR3 DNA: TGTGCCAGCAAAGGACAGCGACTAGCCAAAAACATTCAGTACTTC. The variable domain in full, completed from reference TRBV28 and TRBJ2-4, reads DVKVTQSSRYLVKRTGEKVFLECVQDMDHENMFWYRQDPGLGLRLIYFSYDVKMKEKGDIPEGYSVSREKKERFSLILESASTNQTSMYLCASKGQRLAKNIQYFGAGTRLSVL.

This clone was counted a few times. This sequence joins TRBV16 and TRBJ2-2; no clear D gene. V dropped 3 bases and J dropped 4 bases, with 0 bases sitting between them. This CDR3 is 11 amino acids long. Germline lookup yields CDR1 KGHSY and CDR2 FQNENV. CDR3 region: CASSHTGELFF. In nucleotides, the CDR3 is TGTGCCAGCAGCCACACCGGGGAGCTGTTTTTT.

V and J are TRBV30 and TRBJ1-2; 7 positions match TRBD1. Germline-derived CDR1 and CDR2 are GTSNPN and SVGIG (reference sequence). The CDR3 contains 13 residues. The V and J ends lost 2 bases and 5 bases, in that order; junction bases with no gene match: 5. CDR3 region: CAWSRTGMYGYTF. DNA of the CDR3: TGTGCCTGGAGTAGGACAGGAATGTATGGCTACACCTTC.

This rearrangement joins TRBV4-1 to TRBJ1-5, with D possibly matching TRBD1 (5 bases). The germline gives CDR1 MGHRA, CDR2 YSYEKL. With 5 bases removed from V and 1 base from J, the gap between germline ends came to 12 bases. The CDR3 has 15 residues. CDR3 bases: TGCGCCAGCAGCGATAGGGGATTCAGCAATCAGCCCCAGCATTTT. Translation gives CASSDRGFSNQPQHF.

The chain links TRBV27 to TRBJ2-7, with TRBD1 matching 8 bases. The V gene end was trimmed by 6 bases and the J gene end by 2 bases; junction bases not matched to a gene: 15. The CDR3 totals 17 residues. Germline V CDR1 and CDR2: MNHEY, SMNVEV (reference sequence). CDR3 nucleotides: TGTGCCAGCAGCTTCGTCTCCGGGACAGGCCTAACCTACGAGCAGTACTTC. Protein: CASSFVSGTGLTYEQYF.

The chain combines TRBV7-2 with TRBJ1-1; D not certain. Germline lookup yields CDR1 SGHTA and CDR2 FQGNSA. V was clipped by 5 bases and J by 4 bases, with 17 bases between them. This CDR3 comprises 15 residues. The DNA for the CDR3 is TGTGCCAGCAGCCAGGAAGGCGGGCTGGGCACTGAAGCTTTCTTT. It yields the protein CASSQEGGLGTEAFF. The whole variable domain, filled in from reference TRBV7-2 and TRBJ1-1, reads GAGVSQSPSNKVTEKGKDVELRCDPISGHTALYWYRQSLGQGLEFLIYFQGNSAPDKSGLPSDRFSAERTGGSVSTLTIQRTQQEDSAVYLCASSQEGGLGTEAFFGQGTRLTVV.

V is TRBV29-1 and J is TRBJ2-7; D remains ambiguous. Trimming left V 5 bases short and J 6 bases short, with 17 bases between. Looked up from germline, CDR1 is SQVTM and CDR2 is ANQGSEA. There are 13 residues in the CDR3. The CDR3 protein is CSVFLPMVSEQYF. In nucleotides, the CDR3 is TGCAGCGTTTTCTTGCCAATGGTCTCCGAGCAGTACTTC.

This chain joins TRBV4-2 and TRBJ2-2, with 7 bases that match TRBD1. J gave up 2 bases and V 5 bases, and 14 bases lay outside the gene matches. Germline V gene sequence: CDR1 LGHNA, CDR2 YNFKEQ. The CDR3 length is 18 residues. The CDR3 reads CASSREPRDRLNTGELFF. In DNA form, the CDR3 reads TGTGCCAGCAGCAGGGAGCCACGGGACAGACTAAACACCGGGGAGCTGTTTTTT.

The V call is TRBV30, the J call TRBJ1-6; weak D call: TRBD1 (6 bases). In germline, CDR1 is GTSNPN, CDR2 SVGIG (reference sequence). The CDR3 loop spans 15 amino acids. V was clipped by 3 bases and J by 10 bases, with 19 bases between them. CDR3 residues: CAWSPESQGRSPLHF. In DNA form, the CDR3 reads TGTGCCTGGAGCCCCGAGAGCCAGGGGAGATCACCCCTCCACTTT.

This chain joins TRBV30 and TRBJ1-4; TRBD1 matches 8 bases. Unmatched junction bases numbered 7, after V lost 2 bases and J lost 8 bases. Germline values: CDR1 GTSNPN, CDR2 SVGIG (reference sequence). This CDR3 is 14 amino acids long. Written as DNA, the CDR3 is TGTGCCTGGAGTCAGGGACAGGAGACAGAAAAACTGTTTTTT. Translated, it gives CAWSQGQETEKLFF.

The V and J genes are TRBV19 and TRBJ1-3; perhaps TRBD1 as D (5 bases). This CDR3 contains 14 residues. The V end was cut by 3 bases, the J end by 0 bases, with 6 bases between. The V gene's germline CDR1 is LNHDA and CDR2 SQIVND (reference sequence). The CDR3 DNA follows: TGTGCCAGTAGTATTGACAGCTCTGGAAACACCATATATTTT. It codes for CASSIDSSGNTIYF.

V and J are TRBV5-6 and TRBJ2-3; 7 bases align to TRBD2. V was clipped by 3 bases and J by 8 bases; unmatched bases: 12. Germline V gives CDR1 SGHDT, CDR2 YYEEEE. The CDR3 contains 15 residues. The CDR3 loop reads CASSSSSGARVTQYF. The CDR3 coding sequence is TGTGCCAGCAGCTCCTCTAGCGGCGCCCGGGTTACGCAGTATTTT.

The gene calls are TRBV6-1 and TRBJ2-2; D not resolved. The germline gives CDR1 MNHNS, CDR2 SASEGT. The CDR3 contains 12 residues. With 5 bases removed from V and 5 bases from J, the gap between germline ends came to 6 bases. CDR3 sequence: CASSSRTGELFF. CDR3 DNA sequence: TGTGCCAGCAGTTCCAGGACCGGGGAGCTGTTTTTT.

The V call is TRBV30, the J call TRBJ2-7; 10 positions match TRBD2. The ends lost 0 bases at V and 7 bases at J; junction bases unmatched: 15. This CDR3 has 17 residues. Per the germline V gene, CDR1 is GTSNPN and CDR2 is SVGIG (reference sequence). The CDR3 loop reads CAWSVSRTSGYLREQYF. As DNA, the CDR3 is TGTGCCTGGAGTGTATCCCGGACTAGCGGATACCTAAGGGAGCAGTACTTC. The full variable domain, with the rest looked up from reference TRBV30 and TRBJ2-7, is SQTIHQWPATLVQPVGSPLSLECTVEGTSNPNLYWYRQAAGRGLQLLFYSVGIGQISSEVPQNLSASRPQDRQFILSSKKLLLSDSGFYLCAWSVSRTSGYLREQYFGPGTRLTVT.

The chain has TRBV7-9 and TRBJ1-2; D is unresolved. Trimming shortened V by 2 bases and J by 0 bases, and 7 bases separated the two germline ends. CDR3 length: 14 residues. CDR1 and CDR2 (germline): SEHNR, FQNEAQ (reference sequence). The CDR3 nucleotides read TGTGCCAGCAGCTTAACCGATCCTAACTATGGCTACACCTTC. It yields the protein CASSLTDPNYGYTF. The full variable domain, completed using reference TRBV7-9 and TRBJ1-2, is DTGVSQNPRHKITKRGQNVTFRCDPISEHNRLYWYRQTLGQGPEFLTYFQNEAQLEKSRLLSDRFSAERPKGSFSTLEIQRTEQGDSAMYLCASSLTDPNYGYTFGSGTRLTVV.

The rearrangement uses TRBV20-1 and TRBJ2-7; D is uncertain. The V gene lost 7 bases and the J gene lost 3 bases, with 10 bases spanning the gap. Per germline, CDR1 DFQATT and CDR2 SNEGSKA (reference sequence). CDR3 size: 11 residues. The CDR3 region has the DNA TGCAGTGTACGGTCGAACTACGAGCAGTACTTC. It encodes CSVRSNYEQYF.

The chain has TRBV5-1 and TRBJ2-6; tentative D call: TRBD2 (6 bases). The V end was cut by 0 bases, the J end by 1 base, with 20 bases between. This CDR3 spans 20 amino acids. Germline CDR1 and CDR2: SGHRS and YFSETQ. The CDR3 DNA follows: TGCGCCAGCAGCTTGGTGGCCTCGGGCGGGGTCGGTTCTGGGGCCAACGTCCTGACTTTC. This gives the protein CASSLVASGGVGSGANVLTF.

The gene calls are TRBV19 and TRBJ1-5; no firm D call. Germline CDR1 LNHDA, CDR2 SQIVND (reference sequence). V dropped 7 bases and J dropped 0 bases, with 7 bases sitting between them. This CDR3 comprises 13 residues. Here the CDR3 DNA reads TGTGCCAGTAAAACCAATAGCAATCAGCCCCAGCATTTT. Amino acid sequence: CASKTNSNQPQHF.

The rearrangement uses TRBV4-2 and TRBJ1-2, with 7 bases matching TRBD1. Germline CDR1 reads LGHNA; CDR2 reads YNFKEQ. This CDR3 region has 15 residues. The V and J ends lost 1 base and 3 bases, in that order; junction bases with no gene match: 5. The CDR3 coding sequence is TGTGCCAGCAGCCAAGTTGGGACAGTGGACTATGGCTACACCTTC. Translating it yields CASSQVGTVDYGYTF.

The chain's CDR3 is CASSAGQMIVGYTF. The CDR3 nucleotides are TGTGCCAGCAGCGCGGGACAGATGATAGTTGGCTACACCTTC. This chain uses TRBV28 with TRBJ1-2, with 7 positions matching TRBD1. With V trimmed by 6 bases and J by 7 bases, 11 bases remained unmatched. This CDR3 comprises 14 residues. Germline V gives CDR1 MDHEN, CDR2 SYDVKM.

The chain uses TRBV5-4 and TRBJ2-2, with 7 bases matching TRBD2. There are 15 residues in the CDR3. Germline values: CDR1 SGHNT, CDR2 YYREEE (reference sequence). Losses at the gene ends were 1 base for V and 0 bases for J; bases not matched to a gene: 0. The DNA of the CDR3 is TGTGCCAGCAGCTTGCTAGCGGCGAACACCGGGGAGCTGTTTTTT. Its translation is CASSLLAANTGELFF.

This clone was observed a single time. The J gene is TRBJ1-2, the V gene TRBV2; no clear D gene. CDR3 length: 13 amino acids. In germline, CDR1 is SNHLY, CDR2 FYNNEI. V dropped 8 bases and J dropped 3 bases, with 13 bases sitting between them. The CDR3 nucleotides are TGTGCCAGCTCGCTTCATCCGGACTATGGCTACACCTTC. This sequence encodes CASSLHPDYGYTF. Looking up the rest from reference TRBV2 and TRBJ1-2 gives the full variable domain: EPEVTQTPSHQVTQMGQEVILRCVPISNHLYFYWYRQILGQKVEFLVSFYNNEISEKSEIFDDQFSVERPDGSNFTLKIRSTKLEDSAMYFCASSLHPDYGYTFGSGTRLTVV.